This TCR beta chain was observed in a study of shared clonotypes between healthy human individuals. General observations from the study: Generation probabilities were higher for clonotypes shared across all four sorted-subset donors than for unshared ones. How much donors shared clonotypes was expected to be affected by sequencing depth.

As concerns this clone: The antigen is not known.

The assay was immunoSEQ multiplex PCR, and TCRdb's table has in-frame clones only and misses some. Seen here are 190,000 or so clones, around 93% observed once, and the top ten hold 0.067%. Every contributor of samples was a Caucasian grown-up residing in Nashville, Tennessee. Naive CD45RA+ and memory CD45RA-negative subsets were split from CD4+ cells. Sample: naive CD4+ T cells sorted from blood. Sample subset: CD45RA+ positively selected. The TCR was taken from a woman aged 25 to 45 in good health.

The CDR3 sequence: CASSAGRTGAEQYF. The CDR3 DNA reads as TGCGCCAGCAGTGCCGGGAGGACAGGGGCCGAGCAGTACTTC. This chain uses TRBV10-1 with TRBJ2-7; 9 nucleotides align to TRBD1. The CDR3 loop spans 14 amino acids. CDR1 is WNHNN, CDR2 SYGVQD, per germline (reference sequence). J was trimmed by 6 bases and V by 4 bases; bases with no gene match: 7.